This is a list of T cell receptor beta chains from one sample in a study of blood T cells in healthy people across ages. TCRdb used MiXCR to reprocess the 5' RACE reads, holding one entry per CDR3 protein. The sample comprises around 1,000,000 distinct CDR3 sequences, 25% of which are singletons, and 0.65% to 0.75% rests with the top ten. This sample also belongs to another study, concerning T cells of mothers and their children.

Sequenced sample: blood. The source of these receptors is a girl aged 2 to 9 in good health. The CDR3 runs from the conserved cysteine through the conserved F or W. A D gene is named only where the DNA matches it firmly. The size entry is marked missing in some rows and otherwise reads once, few, many or a size class.

clone_size	j_call	d_call	v_call	cdr3_aa	cdr3_nt
few	TRBJ2-5	.	TRBV10-1	CASSESMVETQYF	TGCGCCAGCAGTGAGTCGATGGTAGAGACCCAGTACTTC
.	TRBJ1-2	.	TRBV7-9	CASSRGEVRYGYTF	TGTGCCAGCAGCCGAGGCGAGGTTCGATATGGCTACACCTTC
.	TRBJ1-5	TRBD1	TRBV28	CASSLTLTGNNQPQHF	TGTGCCAGCAGTTTAACCCTGACAGGGAACAATCAGCCCCAGCATTTT
few	TRBJ2-7	TRBD2	TRBV18	CASSPPAGGWYEQYF	TGTGCCAGCTCACCACCGGCGGGGGGTTGGTACGAGCAGTACTTC
.	TRBJ2-7	.	TRBV6-2/TRBV6-3	CASSYGKDSSYEQYF	TGTGCCAGCAGTTACGGAAAAGACAGTTCCTACGAGCAGTACTTC
.	TRBJ2-1	TRBD2	TRBV7-9	CASSIEGLNYNEQFF	TGTGCCAGCAGCATAGAGGGACTAAATTACAATGAGCAGTTCTTC
few	TRBJ2-1	.	TRBV5-6	CASSFFLFEQFF	TGTGCCAGCAGCTTCTTCCTGTTTGAGCAGTTCTTC
.	TRBJ1-1	TRBD1	TRBV12-3/TRBV12-4	CASSPSDRGRTEAFF	TGTGCCAGCAGTCCTTCGGACAGGGGACGCACTGAAGCTTTCTTT
.	TRBJ2-7	TRBD2	TRBV5-1	CASSLETSGSYEQYF	TGCGCCAGCAGCTTGGAGACTAGCGGGAGCTACGAGCAGTACTTC
few	TRBJ1-4	TRBD1	TRBV7-9	CASTTGGNLGEKLFF	TGTGCCAGCACTACAGGGGGCAATCTAGGTGAAAAACTGTTTTTT
few	TRBJ2-1	.	TRBV10-3	CAISELAGSGEQFF	TGTGCCATCAGTGAGCTGGCTGGGTCCGGTGAGCAGTTCTTC
few	TRBJ2-1	TRBD2	TRBV7-9	CASSPQTSGRGIYNEQFF	TGTGCCAGCAGCCCACAGACTAGCGGGAGGGGCATTTACAATGAGCAGTTCTTC
.	TRBJ2-7	TRBD1	TRBV7-9	CASSDRASREQYF	TGTGCCAGCAGCGACAGGGCCTCTCGCGAGCAGTACTTC
.	TRBJ1-2	.	TRBV4-1	CASSQVLGADYGYTF	TGCGCCAGCAGCCAAGTCTTGGGGGCAGACTATGGCTACACCTTC
few	TRBJ2-5	.	TRBV29-1	CSVESSAPQETQYF	TGCAGCGTTGAATCGTCCGCCCCTCAAGAGACCCAGTACTTC
once	TRBJ2-5	TRBD2	TRBV20-1	CSAPSGLAITETQYF	TGCAGTGCCCCGTCCGGACTAGCGATTACGGAGACCCAGTACTTC
few	TRBJ2-1	.	TRBV7-7	CASSKGGGNEQFF	TGTGCTAGCAGCAAGGGGGGAGGCAATGAGCAGTTCTTC
.	TRBJ2-1	.	TRBV24-1	CATSDILPGAYNEQFF	TGTGCCACCAGCGACATTCTTCCCGGGGCCTACAATGAGCAGTTCTTC
.	TRBJ2-1	.	TRBV7-2	CASSLEFRVWDEQFF	TGTGCCAGCAGCTTAGAATTTAGGGTTTGGGATGAGCAGTTCTTC
.	TRBJ2-6	TRBD1	TRBV27	CASSIGTGGLHSSGANVLTF	TGTGCCAGCTCGATTGGGACAGGGGGCCTACATAGCTCTGGGGCCAACGTCCTGACTTTC
few	TRBJ2-6	TRBD1	TRBV6-1	CASSQKGTVVPSSGANVLTF	TGTGCCAGCAGTCAGAAAGGGACAGTGGTCCCAAGCTCTGGGGCCAACGTCCTGACTTTC
.	TRBJ1-5	.	TRBV5-1	CASSLDIFNQPQHF	TGCGCCAGCAGTCTGGACATATTCAATCAGCCCCAGCATTTT